Given below is one T cell receptor (beta chain) in context. Its antigen is not known. The data were obtained in a study of T-cell memory formation after mild COVID-19. Study results and caveats: Among CD4+ contracting clones, most were CM and EM, and CD8+ ones EMRA.

One entry per CDR3 protein results from TCRdb running MiXCR on the 5' RACE reads. The table records some 600,000 distinct CDR3 sequences, roughly 17% of them present only once. Germline CDR1 and CDR2: SNHLY and FYNNEI. V was cut by 6 bases and J by 2 bases, with 8 bases left in between. There are 13 residues in the CDR3. The receptor was derived from an adult woman who had mild COVID-19 (a few samples of this study predate the infection). Cell type and time point are not known. The rearrangement joins TRBV2 to TRBJ2-1; no clear D. The sequencing sample was made of PBMCs or a T cell subset sorted from them (not recorded which). CDR3 in DNA: TGTGCCAGCAGCTTCTGGGCCTACAATGAGCAGTTCTTC. The encoded protein is CASSFWAYNEQFF.